One sample yielded the 32 T cell receptor beta chains listed below, sequenced in a study of shared clonotypes between healthy human individuals. The table came from immunoSEQ multiplex PCR; TCRdb's copy has only in-frame clones and leaves some out. The table records about 470,000 clones, roughly 80% of them present only once. Input material: PBMCs. The receptors originated from a woman aged 40 to 50 in good health. Some clones in this sample may be carry-over from other donors' samples.

The rearrangement joins TRBV29-1 to TRBJ2-4; 7 bases line up with TRBD1. There are 12 residues in the CDR3. V was pared by 7 bases and J by 3 bases, with 3 bases of the junction left unmatched. Germline V lookup: CDR1 SQVTM, CDR2 ANQGSEA. The CDR3 reads CSGRDSKNIQYF. DNA for the CDR3: TGCAGCGGCCGGGACAGCAAAAACATTCAGTACTTC.

V and J are TRBV6-5 and TRBJ2-3; tentatively, D is TRBD1 (5 bases). V was clipped by 0 bases and J by 0 bases, with 10 bases between them. The CDR3 has 16 residues. Germline values: CDR1 MNHEY, CDR2 SVGAGI. The CDR3 is CASSYSTVSSTDTQYF. The CDR3 nucleotides read TGTGCCAGCAGTTACTCGACAGTCTCTAGCACAGATACGCAGTATTTT.

CDR3 nucleotides: TGTGCCAGCAGCGCCCCCCACAGAGAGGTCAATGAGCAGTTCTTC. Amino acid sequence: CASSAPHREVNEQFF. The V call is TRBV27, the J call TRBJ2-1; no firm D call. Trimming cost V 6 bases and J 6 bases, with 18 bases left between them. The CDR3 runs to 15 residues. Germline-derived CDR1 and CDR2 are MNHEY and SMNVEV (reference sequence).

This clone was seen once. The chain has TRBV7-8 and TRBJ2-1; D perhaps matches TRBD1 (6 bases). The V end lost 4 bases, the J end lost 0 bases, and 16 bases lay between the germline ends. Germline CDR1 and CDR2: SGHVS and FQNEAQ. The CDR3 length is 17 residues. CDR3 loop: CASSSSGVSSSYNEQFF. Written as DNA, the CDR3 is TGTGCCAGCAGCTCCTCAGGGGTCTCGAGCTCCTACAATGAGCAGTTCTTC. Using reference TRBV7-8 and TRBJ2-1 for the parts outside the CDR3, the full variable domain is GAGVSQSPRYKVAKRGQDVALRCDPISGHVSLFWYQQALGQGPEFLTYFQNEAQLDKSGLPSDRFFAERPEGSVSTLKIQRTQQEDSAVYLCASSSSGVSSSYNEQFFGPGTRLTVL.

The chain recombines TRBV7-9 with TRBJ2-3; 13 nucleotides align to TRBD2. Germline CDR1 reads SEHNR; CDR2 reads FQNEAQ (reference sequence). The CDR3 consists of 16 residues. Germline trimming cut 5 bases from V and 2 bases from J; bases unmatched to any gene: 4. The chain's CDR3 is CASSPGTSGATDTQYF. CDR3 coding DNA: TGTGCCAGCAGCCCAGGGACTAGCGGGGCCACAGATACGCAGTATTTT.

This clone was counted a few times. This chain links TRBV20-1 with TRBJ2-3; D is ambiguous. The CDR3 consists of 11 residues. Germline assignment: CDR1 DFQATT and CDR2 SNEGSKA (reference sequence). The ends were cut back, 5 bases at V and 4 bases at J, with 7 bases in the middle. CDR3 sequence (DNA): TGCAGTGCTCCAGAGGCAGATACGCAGTATTTT. Protein product: CSAPEADTQYF.

This clone was counted a few times. The rearrangement links TRBV19 to TRBJ2-3; the match to TRBD2 covers 12 bases. Trimming at V came to 7 bases and at J to 6 bases, leaving 5 bases not matched to a gene. CDR1 is LNHDA and CDR2 is SQIVND in the germline V gene (reference sequence). The CDR3 is 14 amino acids. The CDR3 nucleotides read TGTGCCAGTAAACTAGCGGGAGGAGGGGATACGCAGTATTTT. It specifies CASKLAGGGDTQYF. Supplemented by reference TRBV19 and TRBJ2-3, the full variable domain reads DGGITQSPKYLFRKEGQNVTLSCEQNLNHDAMYWYRQDPGQGLRLIYYSQIVNDFQKGDIAEGYSVSREKKESFPLTVTSAQKNPTAFYLCASKLAGGGDTQYFGPGTRLTVL.

As concerns this clone: The junction does not match germline at one end; this may be a read error. The J gene is TRBJ1-2, the V gene TRBV12-5; D is possibly TRBD1 (6 bases). The CDR3 runs 11 residues. Germline V CDR1 and CDR2: LGHNT, FRNRAP. The CDR3 is CASGLVGGLHF. CDR3 bases: TGTGCTAGTGGTTTGGTAGGGGGTTTACACTTC.

The chain carries TRBV4-2 and TRBJ2-1, with 8 bases fitting TRBD2. This CDR3 region has 16 residues. Germline lookup yields CDR1 LGHNA and CDR2 YNFKEQ. The V segment lost 4 bases and the J segment 8 bases; nucleotides outside the gene matches: 13. CDR3 sequence (DNA): TGTGCCAGCAGCCGGCGGGGGAGCGGGGGTCTGGATGAGCAGTTCTTC. It is translated as CASSRRGSGGLDEQFF.

The rearrangement uses TRBV19 and TRBJ2-7, with 12 bases matching TRBD1. Germline values: CDR1 LNHDA, CDR2 SQIVND (reference sequence). CDR3 length equals 15 residues. Germline trimming cut 6 bases from V and 2 bases from J; bases unmatched to any gene: 5. The CDR3 loop reads CASSPGQGAPYEQYF. In DNA, the CDR3 is TGTGCCAGTAGCCCGGGACAGGGGGCCCCCTACGAGCAGTACTTC. The full variable domain, in which reference TRBV19 and TRBJ2-7 provide the parts outside the CDR3, is DGGITQSPKYLFRKEGQNVTLSCEQNLNHDAMYWYRQDPGQGLRLIYYSQIVNDFQKGDIAEGYSVSREKKESFPLTVTSAQKNPTAFYLCASSPGQGAPYEQYFGPGTRLTVT.

This clone was counted only a few times. This sequence joins TRBV29-1 and TRBJ1-2; 8 bases are shared with TRBD1. There are 11 residues in the CDR3. CDR1 and CDR2 from the germline V gene are SQVTM and ANQGSEA. V lost 4 bases to trimming and J lost 6 bases; unmatched junction nucleotides: 1. In DNA form, the CDR3 reads TGCAGCGTTGGGACAGGGAATGGCTACACCTTC. It translates to CSVGTGNGYTF.

CDR3 nucleotide sequence: TGTGCCAGCAGTTTATGGGCCGTAAAGGAGTCCAAAAACATTCAGTACTTC. Translation gives CASSLWAVKESKNIQYF. The chain is built from TRBV28 and TRBJ2-4, with unresolved D. Trimming removed 0 bases from V and 2 bases from J, with 14 bases in between. This CDR3 comprises 17 residues. Germline-derived CDR1 and CDR2 are MDHEN and SYDVKM.

V and J are TRBV11-2 and TRBJ1-2, with a tentative D call TRBD1 (6 bases). The germline CDR1 and CDR2 sequences are SGHAT and FQNNGV. V dropped 6 bases and J dropped 1 base, with 9 bases sitting between them. This CDR3 spans 13 amino acids. CDR3 region: CASSQDSNYGYTF. The CDR3, as DNA: TGTGCCAGCAGTCAGGACAGTAACTATGGCTACACCTTC.

The chain combines TRBV2 with TRBJ2-2; D ambiguous. This CDR3 is built from 11 residues. The germline V gene has CDR1 SNHLY and CDR2 FYNNEI. Trimming took off 4 bases at V and 15 bases at J, with 12 bases between the two ends. The CDR3 DNA reads TGTGCCAGCAGTGTTAGCAGAACTGTGTTTTTT. Translating it yields CASSVSRTVFF.

The chain links TRBV7-2 to TRBJ2-7; 10 bases align to TRBD2. Looked up from germline, CDR1 is SGHTA and CDR2 is FQGNSA. The CDR3 runs 15 residues. After removal of 4 bases from V and 4 bases from J, the junction contained 7 bases not matched to a gene. The CDR3 region has the DNA TGTGCCAGCAGCTCCTCTAGCGGGAGTGGGTACGAGCAGTACTTC. Its translation: CASSSSSGSGYEQYF.

V and J are TRBV6-6 and TRBJ2-3; TRBD2 might be the D (5 bases). The V end was cut by 9 bases, the J end by 1 base, with 17 bases between. This CDR3 spans 15 amino acids. Per the germline V gene, CDR1 is MNHNY and CDR2 is SVGAGI (reference sequence). CDR3 nucleotide sequence: TGTGCCAGTACCTCTGGTGGGAGTGGCACAGATACGCAGTATTTT. This gives the protein CASTSGGSGTDTQYF.

The V and J genes are TRBV5-3 and TRBJ2-7; D perhaps matches TRBD2 (6 bases). TRBV5-3 is reported as an ORF; its role is uncertain. The CDR3 consists of 13 residues. Between the trimmed V and J ends, which lost 7 bases and 4 bases, there was a span of 15 bases. In DNA form, the CDR3 reads TGTGCCAGACTGACCCGGGACTCTTACGAGCAGTACTTC. It codes for CARLTRDSYEQYF.

The chain employs TRBV5-5 and TRBJ2-2; 12 nucleotides align to TRBD2. The CDR3 has 16 residues. J was trimmed by 8 bases and V by 4 bases; bases with no gene match: 9. The germline gives CDR1 SGHKS, CDR2 YYEKEE (reference sequence). CDR3 in DNA: TGTGCCAGCAGCAGAACTCTGACTAGCGGGAGTGGGGAGCTGTTTTTT. Translated: CASSRTLTSGSGELFF.

The chain links TRBV27 to TRBJ1-2, with 8 bases lining up with TRBD1. CDR1 and CDR2 from the germline V gene are MNHEY and SMNVEV (reference sequence). The CDR3 runs 15 residues. V lost 6 bases and J lost 6; bases outside the gene matches: 12. DNA of the CDR3: TGTGCCAGCAGATCCCATCGACAGGGGATAAATGGCTACACCTTC. This encodes CASRSHRQGINGYTF.

The V call is TRBV4-3, the J call TRBJ2-1; D is perhaps TRBD1 or TRBD2 (5 bases each). Germline values: CDR1 LGHNA, CDR2 YSLEER. Deletions cut 0 bases from V and 4 bases from J, with 25 bases between. CDR3 length equals 20 residues. The CDR3 DNA follows: TGCGCCAGCAGCCAAGACGTCCTCCGAGGGGTTGGCGCTGTGTACAATGAGCAGTTCTTC. The encoded protein is CASSQDVLRGVGAVYNEQFF.

The gene calls are TRBV21-1 and TRBJ1-1. TRBV21-1 is labeled a pseudogene. This CDR3 is built from 15 residues. DNA of the CDR3: TGTGCCAGCAGATACGGGGGACCCCCGGCAACTGAAGCTTTCTTT. This gives the protein CASRYGGPPATEAFF.

In this sample, this clone turned up a few times. This chain links TRBV10-1 with TRBJ2-2; D might be TRBD1 (5 bases). Trimming removed 7 bases from V and 5 bases from J, with 14 bases in between. Germline assignment: CDR1 WNHNN and CDR2 SYGVQD (reference sequence). CDR3 length: 14 amino acids. The CDR3 nucleotides read TGCGCCAGCAAAAAGGGGCTAGAAACCGGGGAGCTGTTTTTT. Protein: CASKKGLETGELFF.

This chain connects TRBV6-5 to TRBJ2-5; maybe TRBD1 (6 bases). The germline V gene encodes CDR1 MNHEY and CDR2 SVGAGI. The CDR3 consists of 13 residues. Trimming took off 6 bases at V and 2 bases at J, with 10 bases between the two ends. Here the CDR3 reads CASRDSGQETQYF. The DNA for the CDR3 is TGTGCCAGCAGGGACAGTGGGCAAGAGACCCAGTACTTC.

The V and J genes are TRBV6-5 and TRBJ2-3; the match to TRBD1 covers 7 bases. CDR3 size: 15 residues. V gave up 6 bases and J gave up 1 base; unmatched junction bases: 7. CDR1 and CDR2 from the germline V gene are MNHEY and SVGAGI. The CDR3 sequence: CASRHRGMGTDTQYF. CDR3 nucleotides: TGTGCCAGCAGGCACAGGGGTATGGGCACAGATACGCAGTATTTT.

This chain joins TRBV4-2 and TRBJ1-4; no definite D call. The V end lost 0 bases, the J end lost 8 bases, and 7 bases lay between the germline ends. This CDR3 has 13 residues. The germline gives CDR1 LGHNA, CDR2 YNFKEQ. The CDR3 reads CASSQDGSEKLFF. DNA for the CDR3: TGTGCCAGCAGCCAAGATGGGTCGGAAAAACTGTTTTTT.

The rearrangement uses TRBV19 and TRBJ2-7; 7 bases match TRBD2. This CDR3 has 14 amino acids. Germline lookup yields CDR1 LNHDA and CDR2 SQIVND (reference sequence). After removal of 5 bases from V and 7 bases from J, the junction contained 11 bases not matched to a gene. CDR3 nucleotide sequence: TGTGCCAGTAGTCCGGACTATCCCGGGAGGGAGCAGTACTTC. Translating it yields CASSPDYPGREQYF.

The V and J genes are TRBV20-1 and TRBJ1-5, with D unclear. The CDR3 length is 11 residues. In germline, CDR1 is DFQATT, CDR2 SNEGSKA (reference sequence). The V end was cut by 5 bases, the J end by 9 bases, with 11 bases between. The CDR3 reads CSAADNGPQHF. The CDR3 bases are TGCAGTGCTGCGGATAATGGGCCCCAGCATTTT.

There are a few counts of this clone. The chain has TRBV29-1 and TRBJ2-6; no clear D gene. Germline V gene sequence: CDR1 SQVTM, CDR2 ANQGSEA. V was cut by 5 bases and J by 1 base, with 6 bases left in between. This CDR3 has 13 residues. In DNA form, the CDR3 reads TGCAGCGTTCGAGGATCTGGGGCCAACGTCCTGACTTTC. Its protein is CSVRGSGANVLTF.

V usage is TRBV28 and J usage is TRBJ2-1, with 9 bases fitting TRBD2. V gave up 4 bases and J gave up 10 bases; unmatched junction bases: 11. In germline, CDR1 is MDHEN, CDR2 SYDVKM. The CDR3 is made up of 15 amino acids. The CDR3 spells CASSSIAGAFREQFF. The DNA for the CDR3 is TGTGCCAGCAGTTCTATAGCGGGGGCTTTCCGGGAGCAGTTCTTC.

This clone was seen once. The chain joins TRBV5-4 to TRBJ2-2; 7 bases agree with TRBD2. The CDR3 covers 19 residues. Germline CDR1 and CDR2: SGHNT and YYREEE (reference sequence). V shed 4 bases, J shed 2 bases, and the junction held 17 bases outside the gene matches. As DNA, the CDR3 is TGTGCCAGCAGCCCTTTTGGCGGGAGTCCCTCACTTAACACCGGGGAGCTGTTTTTT. The encoded protein is CASSPFGGSPSLNTGELFF. The whole variable domain, remainder taken from reference TRBV5-4 and TRBJ2-2, is ETGVTQSPTHLIKTRGQQVTLRCSSQSGHNTVSWYQQALGQGPQFIFQYYREEENGRGNFPPRFSGLQFPNYSSELNVNALELDDSALYLCASSPFGGSPSLNTGELFFGEGSRLTVL.

A note on this clone: A read error is likely here: a far larger clone is one base away. The chain has TRBV6-6 and TRBJ1-3; 9 nucleotides match TRBD1. The CDR3 spans 15 residues. Germline loops: CDR1 MNHNY, CDR2 SVGAGI (reference sequence). This CDR3 is CASSWDRASGNTVYF. CDR3 sequence (DNA): TGTGCCAGCAGTTGGGACAGGGCTTCTGGAAACACCGTATATTTT.

This chain links TRBV15 with TRBJ2-7; 14 bases agree with TRBD2. Germline assignment: CDR1 LNHNV and CDR2 YYDKDF (reference sequence). Unmatched junction bases numbered 4, after V lost 1 base and J lost 5 bases. The CDR3 totals 16 residues. CDR3 in amino acids: CATSRGLGLAGDEQYF. CDR3 bases: TGTGCCACCAGCAGAGGGCTGGGACTAGCGGGAGACGAGCAGTACTTC.